This T cell receptor (beta chain) was sequenced for a study of CD8+CD57+ T cells in acquired aplastic anemia. The germline CDR1 and CDR2 sequences are SNHLY and FYNNEI. The V gene lost 8 bases and the J gene lost 3 bases, with 16 bases spanning the gap. The CDR3 extends over 14 amino acids. Comment on this clonotype: Antigen unknown.

Points from the study as a whole: Patients and controls shared some 29 CD8+ CDR3 sequences, which appeared highly expressed in patients and within their immunodominant clones.

CDR3 and TCR beta VDJ profiling relied on genomic DNA as the template. TCRdb used MiXCR to reprocess the reads, holding one entry per CDR3 protein. Of fewer than 70,000 distinct CDR3 sequences in the sample, 45% to 55% were seen once. The TCR originated in a human donor in good health, serving as a control. The V gene is TRBV2, the J gene TRBJ2-5; the D gene is possibly TRBD2 (6 bases). The sequencing input was sorted CD4+, CD8+, or CD8+CD57+ T cells (not recorded which) from PBMCs. CDR3: CASLEYRGEETQYF. CDR3 coding DNA: TGTGCCAGCTTAGAATATCGCGGGGAAGAGACCCAGTACTTC.